The rows below give T cell receptor beta chains drawn from one sample of a study of blood T cell repertoires in COVID-19. Produced via immunoSEQ multiplex PCR; TCRdb's table is partial and in-frame only. The sample comprises hundreds of thousands of clones, more than 85% of which are singletons, and roughly 1.6% rests with the top ten. Sequencing input: PBMCs or T cells enriched from blood (not recorded which). These receptors all come from a woman between 50 and 59 years old who had recovered from COVID-19. Each CDR3 is given with its conserved first and last residue. The D gene is left open where the match is weak. Part of the rows lack a size; the others show once, few, many or a class for expanded clones.

V	J	D	size	CDR3	DNA
TRBV2	TRBJ1-1	NA	NA	CASSPFGEGMAFF	TGTGCCAGCAGTCCCTTCGGGGAGGGGATGGCTTTCTTT
TRBV18	TRBJ2-2	NA	NA	CASSPIAPMGYLNTGELFF	TGTGCCAGCTCACCAATCGCCCCAATGGGCTACTTGAACACCGGGGAGCTGTTTTTT
TRBV5-6	TRBJ1-5	NA	few	CASSLGRNQPQHF	TGTGCCAGCAGCTTGGGGAGAAATCAGCCCCAGCATTTT
TRBV14	TRBJ1-2	NA	NA	CASSLGQRSGYTF	TGTGCCAGCAGCCTCGGACAACGGTCGGGCTACACCTTC
TRBV2	TRBJ1-5	TRBD1	many	CASTQGQANQPQHF	TGTGCCAGCACGCAGGGACAGGCAAATCAGCCCCAGCATTTT
TRBV9	TRBJ2-7	TRBD2	NA	CASSDPRGGSYEQYF	TGTGCCAGCAGCGACCCACGGGGCGGGAGCTACGAGCAGTACTTC
TRBV5-1	TRBJ1-2	TRBD1	NA	CASSSRYRGERDYGYTF	TGCGCCAGCAGCTCGCGATACAGGGGGGAGCGGGACTATGGCTACACCTTC
TRBV2	TRBJ1-6	TRBD1	NA	CASSVGQGAGNSPLHF	TGTGCCAGCAGTGTCGGGCAGGGGGCAGGTAATTCACCCCTCCACTTT
TRBV11-2	TRBJ2-7	NA	NA	CASSLFRDEQYF	TGTGCCAGCAGCTTATTTCGGGACGAGCAGTACTTC
TRBV27	TRBJ2-7	TRBD2	NA	CASSLAGTALNEQYF	TGTGCCAGCAGTCTAGCGGGAACGGCCCTAAACGAGCAGTACTTC
TRBV6-1	TRBJ2-3	TRBD1	NA	CASSEAQQGTQYF	TGTGCCAGCAGTGAAGCGCAACAGGGGACGCAGTATTTT
TRBV5-1	TRBJ2-7	NA	once	CASTVGGSYDEQYF	TGCGCCAGCACTGTAGGGGGAAGTTACGACGAGCAGTACTTC
TRBV6-1	TRBJ2-3	TRBD2	NA	CASSDLAGGGDTQYF	TGTGCCAGCAGTGATCTAGCGGGAGGTGGGGATACGCAGTATTTT
TRBV10-3	TRBJ2-1	TRBD2	NA	CAISESGGRASLNEQFF	TGTGCCATCAGTGAGTCGGGTGGGAGGGCCTCCCTCAATGAGCAGTTCTTC
TRBV6-4	TRBJ2-2	TRBD1	many	CASSDSSQGATGELFF	TGTGCCAGCAGTGACTCATCACAGGGGGCGACCGGGGAGCTGTTTTTT
TRBV11-2	TRBJ2-1	TRBD2	NA	CASSPGLAGVFHEQFF	TGTGCCAGCAGCCCTGGACTAGCGGGAGTTTTCCATGAGCAGTTCTTC
TRBV10-3	TRBJ1-1	TRBD1	NA	CAISLQGPAQGAEAFF	TGTGCCATCAGTTTACAGGGGCCGGCTCAAGGCGCTGAAGCTTTCTTT
TRBV10-3	TRBJ2-7	NA	NA	CAISRQDSYEQYF	TGTGCCATCAGTAGACAGGATTCCTACGAGCAGTACTTC
TRBV7-8	TRBJ1-3	NA	once	CASSLQGSDTIYF	TGTGCCAGCAGCTTACAGGGGAGTGACACCATATATTTT
TRBV5-4	TRBJ2-6	TRBD2	NA	CASSSPGWAGVDSGANVLTF	TGTGCCAGCAGCTCCCCCGGGTGGGCGGGAGTGGACTCTGGGGCCAACGTCCTGACTTTC
TRBV28	TRBJ2-5	NA	NA	CATTPGETQYF	TGTGCCACAACCCCCGGGGAGACCCAGTACTTC
TRBV11-2	TRBJ1-2	NA	NA	CASSSLKHNYGYTF	TGTGCCAGCAGCTCCCTCAAACACAACTATGGCTACACCTTC
TRBV29-1	TRBJ2-1	TRBD2	NA	CSVDRKLSGRGPGSRNEQFF	TGCAGCGTCGATCGGAAGCTTAGCGGGAGAGGGCCCGGTTCCCGCAATGAGCAGTTCTTC
TRBV28	TRBJ1-5	NA	NA	CASSPQGLNQPQHF	TGTGCCAGCAGTCCGCAGGGTCTGAATCAGCCCCAGCATTTT
TRBV15	TRBJ2-5	NA	NA	CATSRDYRDQETQYF	TGTGCCACCAGCAGAGACTACAGGGACCAAGAGACCCAGTACTTC
TRBV4-1	TRBJ2-2	NA	NA	CASSSAGNTGELFF	TGCGCCAGCAGCTCGGCAGGGAACACCGGGGAGCTGTTTTTT
TRBV3-1/TRBV3-2	TRBJ2-3	NA	few	CASSQLSGTSTDTQYF	TGTGCCAGCAGCCAGTTGTCCGGGACTAGCACAGATACGCAGTATTTT
TRBV7-2	TRBJ2-7	TRBD1	once	CASSKDRGVYEQYF	TGTGCCAGCAGCAAGGACAGGGGGGTCTACGAGCAGTACTTC
TRBV5-4	TRBJ2-1	TRBD2	NA	CASRPSGGPYNEQFF	TGTGCCAGCAGACCAAGCGGGGGCCCCTACAATGAGCAGTTCTTC
TRBV10-1	TRBJ2-1	TRBD2	NA	CASRDLAGGGSEQFF	TGCGCCAGCAGAGATCTAGCGGGAGGTGGGAGTGAGCAGTTCTTC
TRBV24-1	TRBJ2-1	NA	NA	CATSDRTGIFF	TGTGCCACCAGTGACCGAACCGGGATCTTCTTC
TRBV7-7	TRBJ2-5	TRBD2	NA	CASSTRLAGEETQYF	TGTGCTAGCAGCACCCGACTAGCGGGAGAAGAGACCCAGTACTTC
TRBV28	TRBJ2-1	TRBD2	NA	CASSTGTSGMDEQFF	TGTGCCAGCAGTACCGGGACTAGCGGGATGGATGAGCAGTTCTTC
TRBV5-1	TRBJ1-5	NA	NA	CASSLGAPNQPQHF	TGCGCCAGCAGCTTAGGGGCCCCCAATCAGCCCCAGCATTTT
TRBV5-1	TRBJ2-3	NA	once	CASSLGGLSTDTQYF	TGCGCCAGCAGCTTGGGTGGACTAAGCACAGATACGCAGTATTTT
TRBV28	TRBJ1-2	NA	NA	CASSLIETASNYGYTF	TGTGCCAGCAGTTTGATCGAGACAGCGTCTAACTATGGCTACACCTTC